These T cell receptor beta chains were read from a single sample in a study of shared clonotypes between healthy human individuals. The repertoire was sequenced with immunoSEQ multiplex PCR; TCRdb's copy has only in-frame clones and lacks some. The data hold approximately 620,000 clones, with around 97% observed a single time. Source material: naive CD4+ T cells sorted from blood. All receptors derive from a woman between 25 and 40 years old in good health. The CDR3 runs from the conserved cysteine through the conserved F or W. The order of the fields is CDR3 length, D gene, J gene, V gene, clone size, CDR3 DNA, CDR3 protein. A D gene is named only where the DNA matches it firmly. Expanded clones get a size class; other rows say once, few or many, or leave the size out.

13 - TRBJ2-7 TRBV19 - TGTGCCAGTAGTCCACCGGACACCCACGAGCAGTACTTC CASSPPDTHEQYF
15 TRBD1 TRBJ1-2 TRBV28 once TGTGCCAGCAGCCACTCGACAGGGGGTCTCTATCGCTACACCTTC CASSHSTGGLYRYTF
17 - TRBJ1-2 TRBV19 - TGTGCCAGTAGTACGATCCCTGACAGTAACCTGGTCTTCGGCTACACCTTC CASSTIPDSNLVFGYTF
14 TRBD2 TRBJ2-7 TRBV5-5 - TGTGCCAGCAGCTTGACTAGCGGGGCCTACGAGCAGTACTTC CASSLTSGAYEQYF
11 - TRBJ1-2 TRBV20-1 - TGCAGTGCTCCTCAGGGGCCTGGCTACACCTTC CSAPQGPGYTF
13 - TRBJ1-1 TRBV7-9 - TGTGCCAGCATCGAGGCGGCATCTGCTGAAGCTTTCTTT CASIEAASAEAFF
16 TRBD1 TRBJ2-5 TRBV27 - TGTGCCAGCAGTTTACCTCCCGGGACAGGCCAAGAGACCCAGTACTTC CASSLPPGTGQETQYF
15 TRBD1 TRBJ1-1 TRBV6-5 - TGTGCCAGCAGCTCGGGACAGCAGGAGAACACTGAAGCTTTCTTT CASSSGQQENTEAFF
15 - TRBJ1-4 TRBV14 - TGTGCCAGCAGCCAAGGGCGCCCCTGGGGTGAAAAACTGTTTTTT CASSQGRPWGEKLFF
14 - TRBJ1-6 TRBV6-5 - TGTGCCAGCAAATGGGACACGGCAATGTCACCCCTCCACTTT CASKWDTAMSPLHF
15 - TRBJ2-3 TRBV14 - TGTGCCAGCAGCTCCCGGCAAGCCAGCACAGATACGCAGTATTTT CASSSRQASTDTQYF
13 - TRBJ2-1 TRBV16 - TGTGCCAGCAGCCGTCACCTCTACAATGAGCAGTTCTTC CASSRHLYNEQFF